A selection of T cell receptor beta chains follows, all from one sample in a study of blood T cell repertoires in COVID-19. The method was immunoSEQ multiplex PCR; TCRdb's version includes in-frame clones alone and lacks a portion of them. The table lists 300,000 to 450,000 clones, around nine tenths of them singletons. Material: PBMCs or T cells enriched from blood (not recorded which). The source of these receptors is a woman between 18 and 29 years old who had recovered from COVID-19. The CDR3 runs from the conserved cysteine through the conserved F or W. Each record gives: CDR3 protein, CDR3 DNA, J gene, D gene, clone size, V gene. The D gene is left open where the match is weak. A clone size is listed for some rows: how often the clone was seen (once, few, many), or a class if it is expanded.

cdr3_aa: CASWGSLINYGYTF
cdr3_nt: TGTGCCAGCTGGGGCAGCTTAATTAACTATGGCTACACCTTC
j_call: TRBJ1-2
d_call: NA
clone_size: NA
v_call: TRBV2

cdr3_aa: CASSDSTLTGNTIYF
cdr3_nt: TGTGCCAGCAGCGATAGCACTCTAACAGGAAACACCATATATTTT
j_call: TRBJ1-3
d_call: NA
clone_size: NA
v_call: TRBV7-6

cdr3_aa: CSVDRGDFGYTF
cdr3_nt: TGCAGCGTAGACAGGGGGGACTTTGGCTACACCTTC
j_call: TRBJ1-2
d_call: TRBD1
clone_size: NA
v_call: TRBV29-1

cdr3_aa: CASSLRQGGPYEQYF
cdr3_nt: TGTGCCAGTAGTCTAAGACAGGGGGGACCCTACGAGCAGTACTTC
j_call: TRBJ2-7
d_call: TRBD1
clone_size: NA
v_call: TRBV19

cdr3_aa: CASSLLAGGQETQYF
cdr3_nt: TGTGCCAGCAGCTTACTAGCGGGGGGACAAGAGACCCAGTACTTC
j_call: TRBJ2-5
d_call: TRBD2
clone_size: NA
v_call: TRBV7-2

cdr3_aa: CASSLDGTGGQETQYF
cdr3_nt: TGTGCCAGCAGCTTAGATGGGACAGGGGGGCAAGAGACCCAGTACTTC
j_call: TRBJ2-5
d_call: TRBD1
clone_size: NA
v_call: TRBV11-3

cdr3_aa: CASKYGPSGANVLTF
cdr3_nt: TGTGCCAGCAAATACGGTCCCTCTGGGGCCAACGTCCTGACTTTC
j_call: TRBJ2-6
d_call: NA
clone_size: NA
v_call: TRBV7-2

cdr3_aa: CASSQDPPGYGYTF
cdr3_nt: TGCGCCAGCAGCCAAGATCCCCCCGGCTATGGCTACACCTTC
j_call: TRBJ1-2
d_call: NA
clone_size: NA
v_call: TRBV4-3

cdr3_aa: CASSVGGTSGYEQYF
cdr3_nt: TGTGCCAGCAGCGTAGGGGGGACTAGCGGCTACGAGCAGTACTTC
j_call: TRBJ2-7
d_call: TRBD2
clone_size: NA
v_call: TRBV9

cdr3_aa: CASSRTSGSTDTQYF
cdr3_nt: TGTGCCAGCAGCAGGACTAGCGGAAGCACAGATACGCAGTATTTT
j_call: TRBJ2-3
d_call: TRBD2
clone_size: NA
v_call: TRBV7-3

cdr3_aa: CASSPHTGYYEQYF
cdr3_nt: TGTGCCAGCAGCCCACATACAGGGTACTACGAGCAGTACTTC
j_call: TRBJ2-7
d_call: NA
clone_size: NA
v_call: TRBV7-8

cdr3_aa: CASSSKALWFASGYTDTQYF
cdr3_nt: TGTGCCAGCAGTTCAAAGGCGTTATGGTTTGCTAGCGGCTACACAGATACGCAGTATTTT
j_call: TRBJ2-3
d_call: TRBD2
clone_size: NA
v_call: TRBV27

cdr3_aa: CATRGGSRTGELFF
cdr3_nt: TGTGCCACCAGGGGAGGGTCTAGGACCGGGGAGCTGTTTTTT
j_call: TRBJ2-2
d_call: TRBD2
clone_size: NA
v_call: TRBV24-1

cdr3_aa: CASSLTGGDYGYTF
cdr3_nt: TGTGCCAGCAGCTTAACAGGGGGCGACTATGGCTACACCTTC
j_call: TRBJ1-2
d_call: TRBD1
clone_size: NA
v_call: TRBV7-3

cdr3_aa: CASSYNTYYEQYF
cdr3_nt: TGTGCCAGCAGTTACAACACATACTACGAGCAGTACTTC
j_call: TRBJ2-7
d_call: NA
clone_size: NA
v_call: TRBV6-5

cdr3_aa: CASSYSTGVNTEAFF
cdr3_nt: TGTGCCAGCAGTTACTCTACAGGGGTGAACACTGAAGCTTTCTTT
j_call: TRBJ1-1
d_call: TRBD1
clone_size: NA
v_call: TRBV6-5

cdr3_aa: CASSLGGYQYF
cdr3_nt: TGTGCCAGCAGTTTGGGGGGGTATCAGTACTTC
j_call: TRBJ2-4
d_call: TRBD2
clone_size: NA
v_call: TRBV12-3/TRBV12-4

cdr3_aa: CSVEAASSYNEQFF
cdr3_nt: TGCAGCGTTGAAGCGGCTAGTTCCTACAATGAGCAGTTCTTC
j_call: TRBJ2-1
d_call: NA
clone_size: NA
v_call: TRBV29-1

cdr3_aa: CASSLGGGGNQPQHF
cdr3_nt: TGTGCCAGCAGCTTAGGGGGGGGCGGCAATCAGCCCCAGCATTTT
j_call: TRBJ1-5
d_call: NA
clone_size: NA
v_call: TRBV7-2

cdr3_aa: CSAKTRFYGYTF
cdr3_nt: TGCAGCGCAAAAACCCGGTTCTATGGCTACACCTTC
j_call: TRBJ1-2
d_call: NA
clone_size: NA
v_call: TRBV29-1

cdr3_aa: CASSQGRDGTQYF
cdr3_nt: TGTGCCAGCAGCCAAGGGAGGGATGGGACGCAGTATTTT
j_call: TRBJ2-3
d_call: NA
clone_size: NA
v_call: TRBV3-1/TRBV3-2

cdr3_aa: CASSSRPTVLGVWETQYF
cdr3_nt: TGCGCCAGCAGCTCGCGCCCTACAGTATTAGGGGTTTGGGAGACCCAGTACTTC
j_call: TRBJ2-5
d_call: NA
clone_size: few
v_call: TRBV4-1

cdr3_aa: CASSLSERKNYGYTF
cdr3_nt: TGTGCCAGCAGCTTAAGCGAACGGAAAAACTATGGCTACACCTTC
j_call: TRBJ1-2
d_call: NA
clone_size: few
v_call: TRBV7-2

cdr3_aa: CASSYSGGTAYNEQFF
cdr3_nt: TGTGCCAGCAGTTACTCGGGGGGGACGGCCTACAATGAGCAGTTCTTC
j_call: TRBJ2-1
d_call: TRBD2
clone_size: NA
v_call: TRBV6-2/TRBV6-3

cdr3_aa: CASSPSGVLAGLGYEQYF
cdr3_nt: TGTGCCAGCAGCCCTTCAGGGGTGCTAGCGGGTCTCGGATACGAGCAGTACTTC
j_call: TRBJ2-7
d_call: TRBD2
clone_size: once
v_call: TRBV3-1/TRBV3-2

cdr3_aa: CASSQDRRDTQYF
cdr3_nt: TGTGCCAGCAGTCAGGACAGAAGAGATACGCAGTATTTT
j_call: TRBJ2-3
d_call: NA
clone_size: NA
v_call: TRBV12-3/TRBV12-4

cdr3_aa: CASKYGSPLHF
cdr3_nt: TGTGCCAGCAAGTACGGTTCACCCCTCCACTTT
j_call: TRBJ1-6
d_call: NA
clone_size: NA
v_call: TRBV2

cdr3_aa: CASSLEAGYGYTF
cdr3_nt: TGTGCCAGCAGTTTAGAGGCAGGGTATGGCTACACCTTC
j_call: TRBJ1-2
d_call: NA
clone_size: NA
v_call: TRBV12-3/TRBV12-4

cdr3_aa: CSAKWGGQPQHF
cdr3_nt: TGCAGCGCAAAGTGGGGGGGCCAGCCCCAGCATTTT
j_call: TRBJ1-5
d_call: NA
clone_size: NA
v_call: TRBV29-1

cdr3_aa: CASSFGLAGGPIAYEQYF
cdr3_nt: TGCGCCAGCAGCTTCGGACTAGCGGGGGGGCCTATCGCCTACGAGCAGTACTTC
j_call: TRBJ2-7
d_call: TRBD2
clone_size: NA
v_call: TRBV5-1

cdr3_aa: CSVELAGGNIQYF
cdr3_nt: TGCAGCGTTGAACTAGCGGGGGGGAACATTCAGTACTTC
j_call: TRBJ2-4
d_call: TRBD2
clone_size: NA
v_call: TRBV29-1